This T cell receptor beta chain came from a study of T cells in Graves' hyperthyroidism and ophthalmopathy. Per the germline V gene, CDR1 is MNHNS and CDR2 is SASEGT. V lost 0 bases, J lost 5 bases, and 16 bases stayed unmatched. The CDR3 totals 19 residues. Amplification of TCR beta CDR3 regions was performed using RNA transcripts as template. In the first-round RT-PCR of the TCR CDR3, the HTBI primer set was used. TCRdb re-analysed the multiplex PCR reads in MiXCR, keeping a single row per CDR3 protein. This table has 450,000 to 500,000 distinct CDR3 sequences, approximately 22% appearing once. Study results and caveats: It was a median 6.5 months before onset that the model predicted ophthalmopathy. Ophthalmopathy was distinguished from stable hyperthyroidism by 13 V-J signatures.

This clonotype was seen ten or more times. The antigen remains unidentified. The sample consisted of blood. The chain has TRBV6-1 and TRBJ1-1; 9 nucleotides match TRBD1. This sequence was found in a woman in her seventies with Graves' ophthalmopathy. The CDR3 sequence is CASSEAGRGQGTLGTEAFF. DNA for the CDR3: TGTGCCAGCAGTGAAGCGGGGAGGGGACAGGGTACCCTAGGGACTGAAGCTTTCTTT.